Sequencing of this TCR beta chain was carried out in a study of T cells in Graves' hyperthyroidism and ophthalmopathy. The sample holds a few counts of this clonotype. The CDR3 is 13 residues long. Germline CDR1 is MNHEY and CDR2 is SMNVEV (reference sequence). V was shortened by 8 bases and J by 3 bases, with 10 bases between the two germline ends. Authors of the study amplified TCR beta CDR3 regions from RNA transcripts. Primed by the HTBI set, a first-round RT-PCR was run on the TCR CDR3. TCRdb called the multiplex PCR reads again in MiXCR, with one record for every CDR3 protein. Here the sample spans about 640,000 distinct CDR3 sequences, around 21% being singletons.

This TCR derives from a man aged 25 to 45 with Graves' ophthalmopathy. The chain joins TRBV27 to TRBJ2-2, with a weak D call TRBD1 (5 bases). Sequenced material: blood. CDR3: CASAGFDTGELFF. CDR3 bases: TGTGCCAGCGCAGGGTTTGACACCGGGGAGCTGTTTTTT.